The 27 T cell receptor beta chains reported below all come from one sample, sequenced in a study of cytomegalovirus exposure and HLA in healthy donors. The PCR employed 60 Vbeta primers together with 13 Jbeta primers. Clones were read by immunoSEQ multiplex PCR, and TCRdb kept only the in-frame ones, dropping some. The sample contains under 65,000 clones, 80% of which appear only once. The sample taken for sequencing was PBMCs. These receptors came from a man aged 30-40 years in good health and CMV-seropositive.

The chain combines TRBV9 with TRBJ1-1; a weak D match, TRBD1 (6 bases). CDR1 is SGDLS and CDR2 is YYNGEE in the germline V gene. Trimming removed 3 bases from V and 1 base from J, with 7 bases in between. The length of the CDR3 is 13 residues. CDR3 nucleotides: TGTGCCAGCAGCGCACAGGGGAACACTGAAGCTTTCTTT. It specifies CASSAQGNTEAFF.

This clone has a handful of counts. This chain uses TRBV27 with TRBJ2-7; D not resolved. Germline CDR1 reads MNHEY; CDR2 reads SMNVEV (reference sequence). The V end lost 2 bases, the J end lost 2 bases, and 7 bases lay between the germline ends. The CDR3 spans 13 residues. The CDR3 DNA sequence: TGTGCCAGCAGTTTAGCTGACACCTACGAGCAGTACTTC. It codes for CASSLADTYEQYF.

This sequence joins TRBV6-5 and TRBJ1-5; D possibly corresponds to TRBD1 (6 bases). CDR1 MNHEY and CDR2 SVGAGI come from the germline V gene. There are 15 residues in the CDR3. Deletions cut 9 bases from V and 5 bases from J, with 20 bases between. CDR3 amino acids: CASSRTPQGHQPQHF. CDR3 bases: TGTGCCAGTTCGAGGACCCCACAGGGACATCAGCCCCAGCATTTT.

The chain employs TRBV28 and TRBJ2-7; 8 nucleotides match TRBD2. CDR3 length: 16 amino acids. V lost 0 bases to trimming and J lost 0 bases; unmatched junction nucleotides: 4. The germline V gene encodes CDR1 MDHEN and CDR2 SYDVKM. The CDR3 DNA follows: TGTGCCAGCAGTTTATGGGGAGCGGGGGCCTCCTACGAGCAGTACTTC. Amino acid sequence: CASSLWGAGASYEQYF.

V gene TRBV2 combines with J gene TRBJ2-3; possibly TRBD2 for D (5 bases). V was clipped by 4 bases and J by 0 bases, with 20 bases between them. This CDR3 is built from 18 residues. The germline CDR1 and CDR2 sequences are SNHLY and FYNNEI. CDR3 residues: CASSGEADHWKSTDTQYF. The CDR3 DNA reads as TGTGCCAGCAGTGGGGAAGCGGACCACTGGAAAAGCACAGATACGCAGTATTTT.

The rearrangement joins TRBV2 to TRBJ2-2, with D possibly being TRBD2 (5 bases). Germline assignment: CDR1 SNHLY and CDR2 FYNNEI. Trimming stripped 3 bases from V and 8 bases from J, with 10 bases between. The CDR3 is 13 amino acids. The DNA for the CDR3 is TGTGCCAGCAGTGAGAGGGAACGAGGGGAGCTGTTTTTT. Protein sequence: CASSERERGELFF.

The CDR3 loop reads CASSPPGIDEQFF. CDR3 DNA: TGTGCCAGCTCACCACCCGGGATAGATGAGCAGTTCTTC. The V call is TRBV18, the J call TRBJ2-1, with a weak D call TRBD2 (5 bases). CDR1 KGHSH and CDR2 LQKENI come from the germline V gene. Trimming removed 0 bases from V and 8 bases from J, with 8 bases in between. CDR3 length: 13 residues.

V is TRBV10-1 and J is TRBJ1-4; D not certain. Germline V lookup: CDR1 WNHNN, CDR2 SYGVQD (reference sequence). V lost 7 bases and J 3 bases, leaving 9 bases between the germline ends. This CDR3 comprises 13 residues. CDR3 bases: TGCGCCAGCAATCAGAGGCCTAATGAAAAACTGTTTTTT. This gives the protein CASNQRPNEKLFF.

The rearrangement joins TRBV5-6 to TRBJ2-1, with 8 bases identical to TRBD1. CDR3 length equals 14 residues. Germline CDR1 and CDR2: SGHDT and YYEEEE. The V gene end was trimmed by 3 bases and the J gene end by 7 bases; junction bases not matched to a gene: 6. Written as DNA, the CDR3 is TGTGCCAGCAGCTACAGGGGGGTGAGGAATGAGCAGTTCTTC. This translates into CASSYRGVRNEQFF.

The chain has TRBV2 and TRBJ1-1, with D possibly matching TRBD1 (5 bases). The V gene's germline CDR1 is SNHLY and CDR2 FYNNEI. Trimming removed 6 bases at V and 0 bases at J, with 8 bases between. The CDR3 consists of 13 residues. The CDR3 nucleotides are TGTGCCAGCAGGAAGACAGTGAACACTGAAGCTTTCTTT. This encodes CASRKTVNTEAFF. The whole variable domain, remainder taken from reference TRBV2 and TRBJ1-1, is EPEVTQTPSHQVTQMGQEVILRCVPISNHLYFYWYRQILGQKVEFLVSFYNNEISEKSEIFDDQFSVERPDGSNFTLKIRSTKLEDSAMYFCASRKTVNTEAFFGQGTRLTVV.

This clone was observed a handful of times. The V and J genes are TRBV5-5 and TRBJ2-1; 9 bases line up with TRBD2. Germline trimming cut 6 bases from V and 4 bases from J; bases unmatched to any gene: 8. The germline gives CDR1 SGHKS, CDR2 YYEKEE (reference sequence). The CDR3 has 15 residues. CDR3 protein: CASTLEGLAYNEQFF. CDR3 coding DNA: TGTGCCAGCACCTTAGAGGGACTAGCATACAATGAGCAGTTCTTC.

This chain joins TRBV29-1 and TRBJ2-7, with 8 nucleotides matching TRBD1. J lost 6 bases, V lost 6 bases, and 10 bases had no gene match. The CDR3 runs to 13 residues. Germline CDR1 reads SQVTM; CDR2 reads ANQGSEA. The DNA for the CDR3 is TGCAGCGTGGATGGTGGCAGGGGGCTCGAGCAGTACTTC. Its translation: CSVDGGRGLEQYF.

The chain has TRBV10-3 and TRBJ1-5; D not resolved. Trimming pared 4 bases from V and 7 bases from J, leaving 8 bases between. Germline V gene data show CDR1 as ENHRY and CDR2 as SYGVKD. The CDR3 has 12 residues. CDR3 nucleotide sequence: TGTGCCATCAGTGGCGGAGGGCAGCCCCAGCATTTT. Translated, it gives CAISGGGQPQHF.

The genes are TRBV7-8 and TRBJ2-5, with 9 bases aligning to TRBD1. The DNA end favors TRBJ2-7, so the J call may be wrong. CDR1 and CDR2 from the germline V gene are SGHVS and FQNEAQ. This CDR3 comprises 16 residues. CDR3 bases: TGTGCCAGCAGCGGCAACCGGGACAGGGAAACCTACGAGCAGTACTTC. Translated: CASSGNRDRETYEQYF.

V is TRBV27 and J is TRBJ1-1; 9 bases fit TRBD1. The V and J ends lost 7 bases and 4 bases, in that order; junction bases with no gene match: 10. Germline V gene lookup returns CDR1 MNHEY and CDR2 SMNVEV (reference sequence). The CDR3 totals 15 residues. The CDR3 nucleotides read TGTGCCAGCACCACAGGGGGCGCGGGTGCCACTGAAGCTTTCTTT. Translated, it gives CASTTGGAGATEAFF.

The J gene is TRBJ2-7, the V gene TRBV13, with 10 bases matching TRBD1. Germline assignment: CDR1 PRHDT and CDR2 FYEKMQ (reference sequence). V lost 4 bases to trimming and J lost 4 bases; unmatched junction nucleotides: 7. This CDR3 is built from 15 residues. CDR3 nucleotide sequence: TGTGCCAGCAGCTCCTCGACAGGGGGCTCTTACGAGCAGTACTTC. Amino acids: CASSSSTGGSYEQYF. Complete variable domain (other parts from reference TRBV13 and TRBJ2-7): AAGVIQSPRHLIKEKRETATLKCYPIPRHDTVYWYQQGPGQDPQFLISFYEKMQSDKGSIPDRFSAQQFSDYHSELNMSSLELGDSALYFCASSSSTGGSYEQYFGPGTRLTVT.

The rearrangement links TRBV2 to TRBJ2-3; D gene uncertain. The CDR3 spans 17 residues. Germline values: CDR1 SNHLY, CDR2 FYNNEI. Trimming pared 4 bases from V and 2 bases from J, leaving 19 bases between. The CDR3 loop reads CASSVSTRSVVTDTQYF. The CDR3 nucleotides read TGTGCCAGCAGTGTCTCAACCCGCTCAGTTGTCACAGATACGCAGTATTTT.

The rearrangement uses TRBV19 and TRBJ1-1, with TRBD1 as a possible D gene (6 bases). The CDR3 contains 15 residues. The V gene's germline CDR1 is LNHDA and CDR2 SQIVND (reference sequence). The V end lost 0 bases, the J end lost 2 bases, and 10 bases lay between the germline ends. CDR3 in DNA: TGTGCCAGTAGTATAGATCAACAGGGAAACACTGAAGCTTTCTTT. Protein sequence: CASSIDQQGNTEAFF. Filled out from reference TRBV19 and TRBJ1-1, the complete variable domain reads DGGITQSPKYLFRKEGQNVTLSCEQNLNHDAMYWYRQDPGQGLRLIYYSQIVNDFQKGDIAEGYSVSREKKESFPLTVTSAQKNPTAFYLCASSIDQQGNTEAFFGQGTRLTVV.

CDR3 coding DNA: TGCGCCAGCAGTGAGCCGGGACAGGGGGCAGGAAATTCACCCCTCCACTTT. This sequence encodes CASSEPGQGAGNSPLHF. The rearrangement uses TRBV10-2 and TRBJ1-6; 12 nucleotides align to TRBD1. CDR3 length equals 17 residues. Germline CDR1 and CDR2: WSHSY and SAAADI. J was trimmed by 7 bases and V by 2 bases; bases with no gene match: 6.

V gene TRBV6-1 combines with J gene TRBJ2-1, with 9 positions matching TRBD1. CDR1 and CDR2 from the germline V gene are MNHNS and SASEGT. The CDR3 length is 16 residues. Losses at the gene ends were 4 bases for V and 3 bases for J; bases not matched to a gene: 7. The CDR3: CASSGTGGGDYNEQFF. CDR3 in DNA: TGTGCCAGCAGTGGAACAGGGGGCGGTGACTACAATGAGCAGTTCTTC.

The chain joins TRBV4-1 to TRBJ1-5; 11 bases align to TRBD1. This CDR3 spans 19 amino acids. Germline V gene data show CDR1 as MGHRA and CDR2 as YSYEKL. The ends lost 0 bases at V and 0 bases at J; junction bases unmatched: 7. This CDR3 is CASSQDPDRGPYSNQPQHF. Written as DNA, the CDR3 is TGCGCCAGCAGCCAAGATCCGGACAGGGGGCCGTATAGCAATCAGCCCCAGCATTTT.

This CDR3 is CATSRDSTEAFF. The CDR3 bases are TGTGCCACCAGCAGAGACTCGACTGAAGCTTTCTTT. This chain joins TRBV15 and TRBJ1-1; D is unclear. Germline CDR1 LNHNV, CDR2 YYDKDF (reference sequence). The length of the CDR3 is 12 residues. The germline V and J ends were trimmed by 0 bases and 5 bases, with 4 bases remaining between them.

This chain uses TRBV6-5 with TRBJ2-1, with a tentative D call TRBD2 (6 bases). Trimming left V 5 bases short and J 9 bases short, with 17 bases between. This CDR3 spans 14 amino acids. The germline V gene encodes CDR1 MNHEY and CDR2 SVGAGI. The CDR3 DNA reads as TGTGCCAGCAGTATGCCTGGGGGGTTCGGTGAGCAGTTCTTC. Translating gives CASSMPGGFGEQFF.

The rearrangement links TRBV27 to TRBJ2-3, with 10 bases that match TRBD1. V lost 4 bases and J lost 3; bases outside the gene matches: 4. This CDR3 has 15 amino acids. Germline assignment: CDR1 MNHEY and CDR2 SMNVEV (reference sequence). CDR3: CASSSPGQGTDTQYF. The DNA for the CDR3 is TGTGCCAGCAGTTCGCCGGGACAGGGGACAGATACGCAGTATTTT.

This clone was detected only once. The chain's CDR3 is CASSPTARGLNTEAFF. The CDR3 DNA is TGCGCCAGCAGCCCGACTGCTAGGGGGCTGAACACTGAAGCTTTCTTT. The chain carries TRBV5-1 and TRBJ1-1; 7 bases are shared with TRBD1. The CDR3 loop spans 16 amino acids. Germline lookup yields CDR1 SGHRS and CDR2 YFSETQ. V trimming: 4 bases; J trimming: 0 bases; junction bases outside the gene matches: 9.

The genes are TRBV5-1 and TRBJ1-4; a weak D match, TRBD1 (6 bases). V lost 4 bases and J 4 bases, leaving 14 bases between the germline ends. This CDR3 region has 15 residues. Germline CDR1 SGHRS, CDR2 YFSETQ. CDR3 DNA sequence: TGCGCCAGCAGCCCTGACGGACAGATTAATGAAAAACTGTTTTTT. As protein: CASSPDGQINEKLFF.

V gene TRBV9 combines with J gene TRBJ1-3; no reliable D call. The CDR3 loop spans 16 amino acids. CDR1 is SGDLS and CDR2 is YYNGEE in the germline V gene. The V gene lost 1 base and the J gene lost 0 bases, with 11 bases spanning the gap. The CDR3 reads CASSVNPGGSGNTIYF. In DNA, the CDR3 is TGTGCCAGCAGCGTAAACCCGGGTGGCTCTGGAAACACCATATATTTT.